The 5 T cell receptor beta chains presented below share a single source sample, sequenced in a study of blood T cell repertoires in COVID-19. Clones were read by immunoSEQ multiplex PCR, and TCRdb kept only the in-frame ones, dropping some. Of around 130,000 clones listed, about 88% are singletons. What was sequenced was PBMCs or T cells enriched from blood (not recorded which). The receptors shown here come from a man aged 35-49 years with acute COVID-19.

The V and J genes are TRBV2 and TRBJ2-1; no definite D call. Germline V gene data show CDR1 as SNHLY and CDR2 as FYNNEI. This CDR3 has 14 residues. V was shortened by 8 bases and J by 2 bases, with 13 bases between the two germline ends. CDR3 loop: CASDEMGPYNEQFF. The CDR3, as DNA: TGTGCCAGCGACGAAATGGGCCCCTACAATGAGCAGTTCTTC.

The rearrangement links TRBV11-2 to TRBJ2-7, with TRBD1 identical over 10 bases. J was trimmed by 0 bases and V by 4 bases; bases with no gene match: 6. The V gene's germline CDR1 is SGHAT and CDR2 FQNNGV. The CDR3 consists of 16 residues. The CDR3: CASSSPGTGASYEQYF. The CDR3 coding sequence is TGTGCCAGCAGCTCGCCCGGGACAGGGGCCTCCTACGAGCAGTACTTC.

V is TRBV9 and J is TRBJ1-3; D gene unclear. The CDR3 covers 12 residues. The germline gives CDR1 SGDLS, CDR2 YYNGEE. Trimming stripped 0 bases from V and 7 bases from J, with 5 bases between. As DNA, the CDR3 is TGTGCCAGCAGCGTAGACAAGAACACCATATATTTT. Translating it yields CASSVDKNTIYF.

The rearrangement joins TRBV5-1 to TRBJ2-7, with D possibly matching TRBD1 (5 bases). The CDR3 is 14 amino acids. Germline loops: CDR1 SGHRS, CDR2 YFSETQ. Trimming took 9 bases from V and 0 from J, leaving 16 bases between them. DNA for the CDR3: TGCGCCATCCAGGGCGATTCCAGCTCCTACGAGCAGTACTTC. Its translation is CAIQGDSSSYEQYF.

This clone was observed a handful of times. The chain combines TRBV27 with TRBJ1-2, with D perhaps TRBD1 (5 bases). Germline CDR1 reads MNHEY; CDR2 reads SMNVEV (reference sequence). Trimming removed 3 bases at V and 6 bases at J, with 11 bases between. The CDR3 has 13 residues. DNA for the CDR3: TGTGCCAGCAGTTTTCGGGGGTTTCATGGCTACACCTTC. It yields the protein CASSFRGFHGYTF.